Following are 5 T cell receptor beta chains from one sample sequenced in a study of cytomegalovirus exposure and HLA in healthy donors. The PCR contained 60 Vbeta and 13 Jbeta primers. Assay used: immunoSEQ multiplex PCR; TCRdb lists only in-frame clones, some missing. The sample holds about 150,000 clones, over 75% seen once. The sample comprised PBMCs. Every receptor here comes from a woman between 40 and 50 years old in good health and CMV-seropositive.

In its sample, this clone was seen a few times. The rearrangement links TRBV5-6 to TRBJ2-1; 7 bases fit TRBD1. V gave up 3 bases and J gave up 4 bases; unmatched junction bases: 7. The CDR3 has 15 amino acids. The germline V gene has CDR1 SGHDT and CDR2 YYEEEE. CDR3 DNA: TGTGCCAGCAGCTCCCGGGACAGAGCATACAATGAGCAGTTCTTC. Its translation: CASSSRDRAYNEQFF.

The V gene is TRBV28, the J gene TRBJ2-1, with 10 bases identical to TRBD2. The CDR3 covers 17 residues. Per the germline V gene, CDR1 is MDHEN and CDR2 is SYDVKM. V gave up 5 bases and J gave up 7 bases; unmatched junction bases: 14. CDR3 nucleotides: TGTGCCAGCAGTCACCAGCCCAGCGGGAGGGCTCGGAATGAGCAGTTCTTC. Protein sequence: CASSHQPSGRARNEQFF. Based on the CDR3 plus reference TRBV28 and TRBJ2-1, the full variable domain is DVKVTQSSRYLVKRTGEKVFLECVQDMDHENMFWYRQDPGLGLRLIYFSYDVKMKEKGDIPEGYSVSREKKERFSLILESASTNQTSMYLCASSHQPSGRARNEQFFGPGTRLTVL.

V is TRBV29-1 and J is TRBJ2-7; 7 bases match TRBD2. Germline assignment: CDR1 SQVTM and CDR2 ANQGSEA. The V segment lost 7 bases and the J segment 7 bases; nucleotides outside the gene matches: 10. The CDR3 is made up of 12 amino acids. The CDR3: CSAGAGKYEQYF. In DNA form, the CDR3 reads TGCAGCGCCGGAGCGGGAAAGTATGAGCAGTACTTC.

The chain has TRBV5-1 and TRBJ2-5, with TRBD2 matching 13 bases. CDR1 is SGHRS, CDR2 YFSETQ, per germline. After removal of 3 bases from V and 5 bases from J, the junction contained 10 bases not matched to a gene. This CDR3 has 17 amino acids. The CDR3 nucleotides are TGCGCCAGCAGCTCGGGGGTACTAGCGGGAGGGCCGGAGACCCAGTACTTC. The encoded protein is CASSSGVLAGGPETQYF. Full variable domain (outside the CDR3, taken from reference TRBV5-1 and TRBJ2-5): KAGVTQTPRYLIKTRGQQVTLSCSPISGHRSVSWYQQTPGQGLQFLFEYFSETQRNKGNFPGRFSGRQFSNSRSEMNVSTLELGDSALYLCASSSGVLAGGPETQYFGPGTRLLVL.

The V and J genes are TRBV30 and TRBJ2-1, with 11 nucleotides matching TRBD2. Trimming at V came to 2 bases and at J to 8 bases, leaving 5 bases not matched to a gene. CDR3 length: 14 amino acids. The germline CDR1 and CDR2 sequences are GTSNPN and SVGIG (reference sequence). This CDR3 reads CAWSRLAGRDEQFF. CDR3 nucleotides: TGTGCCTGGAGTCGACTAGCGGGAAGGGATGAGCAGTTCTTC.